These 8 T cell receptor beta chains originate from one sample sequenced in a study of blood T cell repertoires in COVID-19. Sequenced by immunoSEQ multiplex PCR; TCRdb stores in-frame clones only, minus some. This table has about 89,000 clones, around 80% appearing once. The sequenced sample consisted of peripheral blood. The receptors stem from a man between 65 and 80 years old with acute or convalescent COVID-19.

The chain carries TRBV4-2 and TRBJ2-4; no reliable D call. The germline gives CDR1 LGHNA, CDR2 YNFKEQ. This CDR3 is 17 amino acids long. V was shortened by 2 bases and J by 8 bases, with 22 bases between the two germline ends. The CDR3 DNA reads as TGTGCCAGCAGCCAAACCGCCGGAACCAGCCCGGGTGACATTCAGTACTTC. Residues: CASSQTAGTSPGDIQYF.

V is TRBV6-2 or TRBV6-3 and J is TRBJ2-3; D might be TRBD2 (7 bases). V lost 2 bases and J lost 4, with 13 bases in between. The CDR3 spans 15 residues. The germline gives CDR1 MNHEY, CDR2 SVGEGT. The CDR3 region has the DNA TGTGCCAGCAGTTACCCAAGGGGGGGGTCAGATACGCAGTATTTT. Its protein product is CASSYPRGGSDTQYF.

This clone has a handful of counts. The V and J genes are TRBV5-1 and TRBJ1-1; no clear D. The CDR3 is made up of 13 amino acids. Germline CDR1 is SGHRS and CDR2 is YFSETQ. V lost 3 bases and J lost 5, with 11 bases in between. The CDR3 here is CASSSPTMTEAFF. In nucleotides, the CDR3 is TGCGCCAGCAGCTCACCGACAATGACTGAAGCTTTCTTT.

The chain carries TRBV6-5 and TRBJ2-3, with D possibly TRBD1 on 6 matching bases. Germline CDR1 reads MNHEY; CDR2 reads SVGAGI. V was shortened by 8 bases and J by 1 base, with 13 bases between the two germline ends. CDR3 length: 14 amino acids. The CDR3 spells CASQRDTGTDTQYF. The CDR3 DNA reads TGTGCCAGCCAAAGGGACACCGGCACAGATACGCAGTATTTT.

The chain employs TRBV30 and TRBJ1-5, with D unclear. Germline V gene sequence: CDR1 GTSNPN, CDR2 SVGIG (reference sequence). Trimming removed 0 bases from V and 9 bases from J, with 6 bases in between. The CDR3 length is 11 residues. In DNA form, the CDR3 reads TGTGCCTGGAGTGTACGGGGGCCCCAGCATTTT. Translating gives CAWSVRGPQHF.

The V gene is TRBV15, the J gene TRBJ2-7; 8 bases are a match to TRBD2. Looked up from germline, CDR1 is LNHNV and CDR2 is YYDKDF (reference sequence). This CDR3 region has 16 residues. V was pared by 6 bases and J by 5 bases, with 15 bases of the junction left unmatched. CDR3 bases: TGTGCCACCAGTAGCGGGACCTCCAGGATCCTGGACGAGCAGTACTTC. Amino acids: CATSSGTSRILDEQYF.

The chain joins TRBV10-3 to TRBJ2-7; D is unresolved. V lost 6 bases, J lost 2 bases, and 14 bases lay in between. CDR3 length: 14 amino acids. CDR1 is ENHRY and CDR2 is SYGVKD in the germline V gene. The CDR3 here is CAIRGVDGTYEQYF. The DNA for the CDR3 is TGTGCCATCAGGGGCGTCGACGGTACCTACGAGCAGTACTTC.

The V gene is TRBV6-2 or TRBV6-3, the J gene TRBJ1-1; no clear D. The length of the CDR3 is 19 residues. Germline V CDR1 and CDR2: MNHEY, SVGEGT. Between the trimmed V and J ends, which lost 0 bases and 0 bases, there was a span of 20 bases. CDR3 sequence: CASSYSKELNSGMNTEAFF. The CDR3 DNA reads as TGTGCCAGCAGTTACTCAAAAGAGTTGAACTCCGGGATGAACACTGAAGCTTTCTTT.